The 20 T cell receptor beta chains below all came from one sample that was sequenced in a study of regulatory T cells in long-lasting Graves disease. iRepertoire HTBI primers and Arm-PCR of CDR3 regions built TCR beta libraries. TCRdb ran MiXCR on the multiplex PCR reads and lists one entry per CDR3 protein. The sample lists 200,000 to 250,000 distinct CDR3 sequences, 20% occurring once. The sample's time point: newly diagnosed GD, antithyroid drugs for less than 3 months. Extracted RNA from PBMCs served as the source of the TCR library. Here the sequenced sample was peripheral blood mononuclear cells (PBMCs), taken at new diagnosis, from a patient treated with antithyroid drugs. The receptors originated from a female donor with Graves disease.

This clonotype was seen at least ten times. The chain couples TRBV28 to TRBJ2-7, with D unclear. Looked up from germline, CDR1 is MDHEN and CDR2 is SYDVKM. V was clipped by 6 bases and J by 3 bases, with 18 bases between them. This CDR3 is 15 amino acids long. In DNA, the CDR3 is TGTGCCAGCAGCCCTCCGCCACCGCGTTACTACGAGCAGTACTTC. Protein sequence: CASSPPPPRYYEQYF.

This clonotype was detected ten times or more. The gene calls are TRBV2 and TRBJ2-5; no clear D gene. CDR3 length: 14 residues. Germline CDR1 and CDR2: SNHLY and FYNNEI. Trimming took 3 bases from V and 2 from J, leaving 10 bases between them. The CDR3, as DNA: TGTGCCAGCAGTGACGGGCGGTTACAAGAGACCCAGTACTTC. Amino acids: CASSDGRLQETQYF. Variable domain in full (rest from reference TRBV2 and TRBJ2-5): EPEVTQTPSHQVTQMGQEVILRCVPISNHLYFYWYRQILGQKVEFLVSFYNNEISEKSEIFDDQFSVERPDGSNFTLKIRSTKLEDSAMYFCASSDGRLQETQYFGPGTRLLVL.

This clonotype was seen many times. The chain links TRBV9 to TRBJ2-3; TRBD2 matches at 12 bases. CDR1 and CDR2 from the germline V gene are SGDLS and YYNGEE. The junction had 3 bases not matched to a gene; V was cut back by 0 bases and J by 4 bases. CDR3 size: 16 residues. The CDR3 DNA reads TGTGCCAGCAGCGTAGCACTAGCGGGAGGAGCAGATACGCAGTATTTT. Translation: CASSVALAGGADTQYF. Full variable domain (remainder filled in from reference TRBV9 and TRBJ2-3): DSGVTQTPKHLITATGQRVTLRCSPRSGDLSVYWYQQSLDQGLQFLIQYYNGEERAKGNILERFSAQQFPDLHSELNLSSLELGDSALYFCASSVALAGGADTQYFGPGTRLTVL.

V and J are TRBV3-1 and TRBJ1-2, with 9 bases aligning to TRBD1. Germline trimming cut 6 bases from V and 5 bases from J; bases unmatched to any gene: 7. The CDR3 is 14 residues long. Germline loops: CDR1 LGHDT, CDR2 YNNKEL (reference sequence). In DNA, the CDR3 is TGTGCCAGCAGTCCTACAGGGGGCGCTTATGGCTACACCTTC. Its translation is CASSPTGGAYGYTF.

The genes are TRBV20-1 and TRBJ2-7; TRBD1 matches 9 bases. Germline CDR1 and CDR2: DFQATT and SNEGSKA (reference sequence). This CDR3 is built from 15 residues. Trimming removed 6 bases from V and 3 bases from J; junction bases left unmatched: 12. The CDR3 DNA sequence: TGCAGTGCAAACCGCCCCGGGACAGGGAGCTACGAGCAGTACTTC. This translates into CSANRPGTGSYEQYF.

This clonotype was seen just once. This may be a read error, as it is one base from a much larger clone. The V call is TRBV6-2 or TRBV6-3, the J call TRBJ1-2, with TRBD1 as a possible D gene (5 bases). The V gene's germline CDR1 is MNHEY and CDR2 SVGEGT. The CDR3 has 15 amino acids. The CDR3: CTSSYGTDRDYGYTF. The CDR3 DNA reads as TGTACCAGCAGTTACGGGACCGACCGGGACTATGGCTACACCTTC.

Comments on this clonotype: A far larger clone is only one base removed, so a read error is likely. The rearrangement links TRBV5-1 to TRBJ2-7; tentatively, D is TRBD2 (5 bases). Germline V gene lookup returns CDR1 SGHRS and CDR2 YFSETQ. Trimming stripped 6 bases from V and 7 bases from J, with 20 bases between. This CDR3 spans 14 amino acids. CDR3 amino acids: CASTPDLMVREQYF. The CDR3 DNA sequence: TGCGCCAGCACCCCGGACTTAATGGTCCGTGAGCAGTACTTC.

This clonotype was recorded many times. The chain uses TRBV2 and TRBJ1-5, with unresolved D. V lost 2 bases to trimming and J lost 7 bases, with 9 bases between them. The germline V gene encodes CDR1 SNHLY and CDR2 FYNNEI. The CDR3 totals 13 residues. The CDR3 region has the DNA TGTGCCAGCAGTGAAAGTGGGGTGCAGCCCCAGCATTTT. Protein: CASSESGVQPQHF.

This clonotype occurred many times. The chain couples TRBV2 to TRBJ2-3, with 9 nucleotides matching TRBD2. Looked up from germline, CDR1 is SNHLY and CDR2 is FYNNEI. The CDR3 totals 17 residues. V lost 6 bases and J lost 4; bases outside the gene matches: 14. CDR3 residues: CASSEPTSGEAADTQYF. For the CDR3, the DNA is TGTGCCAGCAGCGAGCCGACTAGCGGCGAGGCTGCAGATACGCAGTATTTT.

This chain joins TRBV12-3 or TRBV12-4 and TRBJ2-2, with TRBD1 identical over 7 bases. J lost 4 bases, V lost 6 bases, and 11 bases had no gene match. The CDR3 loop spans 16 amino acids. DNA for the CDR3: TGTGCCAGCAGCTTGGCCGAGGCAGGGGGCACCGGGGAGCTGTTTTTT. Amino acid sequence: CASSLAEAGGTGELFF.

Remarks on this clonotype: This may stem from a read error, because a much larger clone lies one nucleotide away. The rearrangement joins TRBV9 to TRBJ2-7; D tentatively fits TRBD1 or TRBD2 (5 bases each). This CDR3 region has 16 residues. V dropped 0 bases and J dropped 7 bases, with 20 bases sitting between them. Germline assignment: CDR1 SGDLS and CDR2 YYNGEE. The CDR3 protein is CASSVEGQGAYNEQYF. CDR3 nucleotides: TGTGCCAGCAGCGTAGAGGGGCAGGGAGCCTACAATGAGCAGTACTTC.

This clonotype was seen many times. The chain combines TRBV7-8 with TRBJ1-1, with TRBD1 matching 8 bases. V shed 5 bases, J shed 10 bases, and the junction held 9 bases outside the gene matches. The CDR3 runs 13 residues. From germline, CDR1 is SGHVS and CDR2 FQNEAQ. The CDR3 loop reads CASSPDRGRVAFF. In DNA, the CDR3 is TGTGCCAGCAGCCCAGACAGGGGTAGGGTAGCTTTCTTT.

This clonotype was detected ten times or more. The chain combines TRBV12-3 or TRBV12-4 with TRBJ1-4, with D possibly matching TRBD1 (6 bases). The V end was cut by 5 bases, the J end by 5 bases, with 9 bases between. The CDR3 is 13 amino acids. DNA for the CDR3: TGTGCCAGCAGTCGACAGGCAAATGAAAAACTGTTTTTT. As protein: CASSRQANEKLFF.

Of note for this clonotype: A far bigger clonotype differs at one base, so this is likely a read error. The chain couples TRBV7-3 to TRBJ2-5, with D unresolved. TRBJ2-1 matches the DNA end more closely, so the J call is doubtful. CDR1 and CDR2 (germline): SGHTA, FQGTGA. The CDR3 totals 15 residues. CDR3 nucleotides: TGTGCCAGCAGCAACCTGACAAATTACTACAATGAGCAGTTCTTC. This codes for CASSNLTNYYNEQFF.

This clonotype has at least ten counts. The genes are TRBV27 and TRBJ2-5, with 7 bases that match TRBD1. V shed 5 bases and J 4 bases; nucleotides not matched to a gene: 10. The CDR3 is made up of 15 amino acids. Germline CDR1 reads MNHEY; CDR2 reads SMNVEV (reference sequence). The CDR3 loop reads CASSTRQGQGETQYF. CDR3 in DNA: TGTGCCAGCAGTACCAGACAGGGCCAGGGAGAGACCCAGTACTTC.

The rearrangement joins TRBV20-1 to TRBJ2-3; 8 positions match TRBD2. The V and J ends lost 7 bases and 6 bases, in that order; junction bases with no gene match: 15. Germline V gives CDR1 DFQATT, CDR2 SNEGSKA (reference sequence). This CDR3 comprises 15 residues. The CDR3 DNA sequence: TGCAGTGTTTTACCGGGACTAGGGGGGATGGATACGCAGTATTTT. It translates to CSVLPGLGGMDTQYF.

This clonotype has a count of ten or more. V is TRBV20-1 and J is TRBJ2-7; 7 bases line up with TRBD1. This CDR3 contains 13 residues. V shed 6 bases, J shed 2 bases, and the junction held 7 bases outside the gene matches. Germline V CDR1 and CDR2: DFQATT, SNEGSKA (reference sequence). The CDR3 loop is CSARRTGAYEQYF. In DNA, the CDR3 is TGCAGTGCCCGACGAACAGGGGCCTACGAGCAGTACTTC.

A few counts support this clonotype. The V call is TRBV20-1, the J call TRBJ2-2, with TRBD2 identical over 10 bases. The junction had 5 bases not matched to a gene; V was cut back by 0 bases and J by 7 bases. Germline V gives CDR1 DFQATT, CDR2 SNEGSKA (reference sequence). This CDR3 has 15 amino acids. CDR3 nucleotides: TGCAGTGCTAGAGACAGCGGGGGGGTAAACGGGGAGCTGTTTTTT. As protein: CSARDSGGVNGELFF.

This clonotype showed up many times. J is TRBJ2-7 and V is TRBV7-2, with TRBD2 matching 9 bases. After removal of 8 bases from V and 4 bases from J, the junction contained 21 bases not matched to a gene. Per the germline V gene, CDR1 is SGHTA and CDR2 is FQGNSA. The length of the CDR3 is 18 residues. The CDR3 coding sequence is TGTGCCAGCCGCCGCCCCCGGACTAGCGCCCGGGTCGGGTACGAGCAGTACTTC. This gives the protein CASRRPRTSARVGYEQYF. The variable domain in full, completed from reference TRBV7-2 and TRBJ2-7, reads GAGVSQSPSNKVTEKGKDVELRCDPISGHTALYWYRQSLGQGLEFLIYFQGNSAPDKSGLPSDRFSAERTGGSVSTLTIQRTQQEDSAVYLCASRRPRTSARVGYEQYFGPGTRLTVT.

The chain links TRBV19 to TRBJ1-2, with D perhaps TRBD1 (6 bases). The CDR3 consists of 13 residues. With 5 bases removed from V and 6 bases from J, the gap between germline ends came to 13 bases. Germline V CDR1 and CDR2: LNHDA, SQIVND (reference sequence). The CDR3 here is CASSPDRFHGYTF. The CDR3 bases are TGTGCCAGTAGTCCCGACAGGTTCCATGGCTACACCTTC.